One and the same sample provided the 20 T cell receptor beta chains below, sequenced in a study of cytomegalovirus exposure and HLA in healthy donors. 13 Jbeta primers and 60 Vbeta primers were used for the PCR. Assay: immunoSEQ multiplex PCR; the TCRdb copy retains only in-frame clones and omits some. This table has 120,000 or so clones, around three quarters appearing once. Source material: PBMCs. The source is a man over 45 in good health and CMV-seropositive.

In this sample, this clone turned up a few times. The chain combines TRBV2 with TRBJ1-1; no clear D. The germline CDR1 and CDR2 sequences are SNHLY and FYNNEI. The CDR3 spans 15 residues. V was pared by 6 bases and J by 1 base, with 15 bases between. The DNA for the CDR3 is TGTGCCAGCAGCAAGCCCACCTTCGGGAACACTGAAGCTTTCTTT. The encoded protein is CASSKPTFGNTEAFF.

The chain carries TRBV7-2 and TRBJ2-5; a weak D match, TRBD1 (5 bases). The J call is uncertain, as TRBJ2-7 better fits the DNA end. The CDR3 loop spans 16 amino acids. The V gene's germline CDR1 is SGHTA and CDR2 FQGNSA. The DNA of the CDR3 is TGTGCCAGCAGCTTATTTCAGGGATCCCTCTCCTACGAGCAGTACTTC. Protein product: CASSLFQGSLSYEQYF.

This clone occurred once. CDR3 sequence reads: CASSLAQERQNEQYF. CDR3 nucleotides: TGTGCCAGCAGCTTAGCGCAGGAGCGGCAGAACGAGCAGTACTTC. J is TRBJ2-7 and V is TRBV7-2, with D possibly TRBD2 on 5 matching bases. The CDR3 consists of 15 residues. Germline values: CDR1 SGHTA, CDR2 FQGNSA. V lost 0 bases to trimming and J lost 5 bases, with 14 bases between them.

The chain recombines TRBV5-1 with TRBJ2-4; maybe TRBD2 (5 bases). Trimming removed 0 bases from V and 8 bases from J, with 18 bases in between. Germline CDR1 reads SGHRS; CDR2 reads YFSETQ. CDR3 length equals 16 residues. The DNA for the CDR3 is TGCGCCAGCAGCTTGGATCGGGCCCGGATGCGGGACATTCAGTACTTC. Protein: CASSLDRARMRDIQYF.

About this clone: At the DNA level, this CDR3 is encoded by other sequences in the same sample as well. The chain links TRBV6-1 to TRBJ2-3, with D unclear. This CDR3 has 12 residues. The ends were cut back, 4 bases at V and 3 bases at J, with 5 bases in the middle. CDR1 and CDR2 from the germline V gene are MNHNS and SASEGT. This CDR3 reads CASSAVTDTQYF. CDR3 in DNA: TGTGCCAGCAGTGCGGTTACAGATACGCAGTATTTT.

This clone has more than one count but fewer than ten. The chain recombines TRBV4-2 with TRBJ2-2; 8 bases map to TRBD2. This CDR3 has 19 amino acids. The V gene end was trimmed by 0 bases and the J gene end by 0 bases; junction bases not matched to a gene: 9. The germline V gene has CDR1 LGHNA and CDR2 YNFKEQ. CDR3 nucleotide sequence: TGTGCCAGCAGCCAAGATATGAGCGGGAGTGACGCGAACACCGGGGAGCTGTTTTTT. As protein: CASSQDMSGSDANTGELFF.

This clone was seen a few times. The chain links TRBV6-6 to TRBJ1-1; D remains ambiguous. There are 14 residues in the CDR3. CDR1 and CDR2 (germline): MNHNY, SVGAGI (reference sequence). Trimming cost V 0 bases and J 1 base, with 6 bases left between them. CDR3 sequence reads: CASSYSNRNTEAFF. DNA of the CDR3: TGTGCCAGCAGTTACTCGAACAGGAACACTGAAGCTTTCTTT.

The V and J genes are TRBV19 and TRBJ1-1, with D perhaps TRBD1 (6 bases). Trimming cost V 1 base and J 1 base, with 10 bases left between them. This CDR3 spans 15 amino acids. CDR1 and CDR2 (germline): LNHDA, SQIVND (reference sequence). The CDR3 bases are TGTGCCAGTAGTATAGTCAAGACAGGGAACACTGAAGCTTTCTTT. Translated: CASSIVKTGNTEAFF.

Only one count was recorded for this clone. The gene calls are TRBV5-1 and TRBJ2-1, with TRBD2 matching over 11 bases. CDR3 size: 15 residues. The V segment lost 3 bases and the J segment 3 bases; nucleotides outside the gene matches: 2. Looked up from germline, CDR1 is SGHRS and CDR2 is YFSETQ. CDR3 protein: CASSSLAGGYNEQFF. In DNA, the CDR3 is TGCGCCAGCAGCTCGCTAGCGGGGGGCTACAATGAGCAGTTCTTC.

The rearrangement joins TRBV10-2 to TRBJ2-5; TRBD1 matches at 9 bases. The end of the DNA aligns better with TRBJ2-7, so the J call may be wrong. Germline CDR1 reads WSHSY; CDR2 reads SAAADI. This CDR3 is built from 14 residues. The DNA of the CDR3 is TGCGCCAGCAGGAGGACAGGGGTAATAAACGAGCAGTACTTC. It encodes CASRRTGVINEQYF.

The chain has TRBV5-1 and TRBJ2-7; 9 nucleotides line up with TRBD1. The germline V gene has CDR1 SGHRS and CDR2 YFSETQ. The length of the CDR3 is 14 residues. V lost 4 bases, J lost 1 base, and 3 bases stayed unmatched. The CDR3 region is CASSPGQGSYEQYF. For the CDR3, the DNA is TGCGCCAGCAGCCCGGGACAGGGATCCTACGAGCAGTACTTC.

The chain combines TRBV29-1 with TRBJ1-1; TRBD1 matches 10 bases. Per germline, CDR1 SQVTM and CDR2 ANQGSEA. The trim removed 2 bases at V and 7 bases at J, leaving 7 bases unmatched. There are 14 residues in the CDR3. The CDR3 reads CSVEPGQGLNEAFF. Written as DNA, the CDR3 is TGCAGCGTTGAACCGGGACAGGGGTTGAATGAAGCTTTCTTT.

CDR3 in DNA: TGTGCCAGCAGCGTCGACAGGGGGTACGGAAACACCATATATTTT. Protein product: CASSVDRGYGNTIYF. This sequence joins TRBV4-2 and TRBJ1-3, with TRBD1 matching 9 bases. The CDR3 totals 15 residues. J gave up 4 bases and V 5 bases, and 6 bases lay outside the gene matches. Germline CDR1 is LGHNA and CDR2 is YNFKEQ.

The CDR3 DNA reads TGCAGCGCTGCCCTTCGGGCCGGAGGCGAGCAGTACTTC. Amino acids: CSAALRAGGEQYF. The chain couples TRBV29-1 to TRBJ2-7, with D possibly being TRBD2 (5 bases). CDR1 SQVTM and CDR2 ANQGSEA come from the germline V gene. The CDR3 length is 13 residues. Trimming removed 7 bases at V and 6 bases at J, with 19 bases between.

The J gene is TRBJ1-4, the V gene TRBV6-6, with 8 bases lining up with TRBD1. The V segment lost 2 bases and the J segment 8 bases; nucleotides outside the gene matches: 4. Germline-derived CDR1 and CDR2 are MNHNY and SVGAGI (reference sequence). CDR3 size: 14 residues. The CDR3 is CASSYGQGGEKLFF. The CDR3 nucleotides are TGTGCCAGCAGTTACGGACAGGGAGGGGAAAAACTGTTTTTT.

The chain carries TRBV5-8 and TRBJ2-1; 7 positions match TRBD2. CDR1 and CDR2 from the germline V gene are SGHTS and YDEGEE. CDR3 length equals 16 residues. With V trimmed by 4 bases and J by 1 base, 8 bases remained unmatched. CDR3 protein: CASSHGRVPSYNEQFF. For the CDR3, the DNA is TGTGCCAGCAGCCATGGGAGGGTCCCATCCTACAATGAGCAGTTCTTC. Full variable domain (outside the CDR3, taken from reference TRBV5-8 and TRBJ2-1): EAGVTQSPTHLIKTRGQQATLRCSPISGHTSVYWYQQALGLGLQFLLWYDEGEERNRGNFPPRFSGRQFPNYSSELNVNALELEDSALYLCASSHGRVPSYNEQFFGPGTRLTVL.

The chain uses TRBV7-2 and TRBJ2-1; tentatively, D is TRBD2 (6 bases). V was shortened by 3 bases and J by 1 base, with 7 bases between the two germline ends. CDR1 SGHTA and CDR2 FQGNSA come from the germline V gene. CDR3 length: 14 residues. CDR3 amino acids: CASSFRGSYNEQFF. The CDR3 DNA reads TGTGCCAGCAGCTTCCGGGGGTCCTACAATGAGCAGTTCTTC.

For the CDR3, the DNA is TGTGCCAGCAGTTACTCCACGGCAGGGATCCAGTACTTC. It specifies CASSYSTAGIQYF. The chain carries TRBV6-6 and TRBJ2-5; D is perhaps TRBD1 (5 bases). Trimming pared 0 bases from V and 10 bases from J, leaving 12 bases between. The CDR3 is made up of 13 amino acids. Germline V gene data show CDR1 as MNHNY and CDR2 as SVGAGI (reference sequence).

DNA for the CDR3: TGTGCCAGCAGCTCGGGGATTTCTCTTATGAACACTGAAGCTTTCTTT. This sequence encodes CASSSGISLMNTEAFF. V and J are TRBV7-2 and TRBJ1-1; D call uncertain. Germline lookup yields CDR1 SGHTA and CDR2 FQGNSA. CDR3 length equals 16 residues. Deletions cut 4 bases from V and 0 bases from J, with 15 bases between.

The chain has TRBV5-4 and TRBJ1-3; D is uncertain. Trimming cost V 4 bases and J 0 bases, with 8 bases left between them. The CDR3 runs to 14 residues. Per the germline V gene, CDR1 is SGHNT and CDR2 is YYREEE (reference sequence). CDR3 coding DNA: TGTGCCAGCAGCCCGGTTGGCTCTGGAAACACCATATATTTT. Translated, it gives CASSPVGSGNTIYF.